A selection of T cell receptor beta chains follows, all from one sample in a study of molecular identifiers for immune sequencing clone quantification. TCRdb used MiXCR to reprocess the PCR reads, holding one entry per CDR3 protein. The sample lists about 640,000 distinct CDR3 sequences, just under 20% occurring once. The sample comprised naive CD8+ T cells from blood, with Jurkat cell RNA spiked in. All receptors come from a human donor in good health. Some libraries in this study had Jurkat cell RNA spiked in. The CDR3 runs from the conserved cysteine through the conserved F or W. The order of the fields is D gene, J gene, clone size, V gene, CDR3 DNA, CDR3 protein. A D gene is named only where the DNA matches it firmly. Size is stated for part of the rows, as once, few or many counts, or as a class when the clone is expanded.

D gene: NA; J gene: TRBJ1-1; clone size: many; V gene: TRBV6-6; CDR3 DNA: TGTGCCAGCAGTCCACGACCGGGCCTGAACACTGAAGCTTTCTTT; CDR3 protein: CASSPRPGLNTEAFF
D gene: TRBD1; J gene: TRBJ2-3; clone size: NA; V gene: TRBV6-2/TRBV6-3; CDR3 DNA: TGTGCCGGCAGTCCGACAGGGGTGAATTTTGGCACAGATACGCAGTATTTT; CDR3 protein: CAGSPTGVNFGTDTQYF
D gene: NA; J gene: TRBJ1-5; clone size: NA; V gene: TRBV7-9; CDR3 DNA: TGTGCCAGCAGCCCCGACAGGCCCAATCAGCCCCAGCATTTT; CDR3 protein: CASSPDRPNQPQHF
D gene: NA; J gene: TRBJ2-7; clone size: NA; V gene: TRBV6-5; CDR3 DNA: TGTGCCAGCGGTTGCTCGAGTCTTGGGGGTGGCGCCTACGAGCAGTACTTC; CDR3 protein: CASGCSSLGGGAYEQYF
D gene: NA; J gene: TRBJ2-6; clone size: many; V gene: TRBV28; CDR3 DNA: TGTGCCAGCAAAGAATCCCCCTCTGGGGCCAACGTCCTGACTTTC; CDR3 protein: CASKESPSGANVLTF
D gene: NA; J gene: TRBJ1-2; clone size: many; V gene: TRBV12-3/TRBV12-4; CDR3 DNA: TGTGCCAGCAGCCCTGGGACCTTCAGCTACTATGGCTACACCTTC; CDR3 protein: CASSPGTFSYYGYTF
D gene: TRBD1; J gene: TRBJ2-7; clone size: many; V gene: TRBV28; CDR3 DNA: TGTGCCAGCAGTTCTATCCTACAGGGGGCACGGTCTCGGTACGAGCAGTACTTC; CDR3 protein: CASSSILQGARSRYEQYF
D gene: NA; J gene: TRBJ2-2; clone size: few; V gene: TRBV13; CDR3 DNA: TGTGCCAGCAGCTTAGGGCATTATTCCGGGGAGCTGTTTTTT; CDR3 protein: CASSLGHYSGELFF
D gene: NA; J gene: TRBJ1-1; clone size: NA; V gene: TRBV7-8; CDR3 DNA: TGTGCCAGCAGCGAGGTTGGGGGTAATAACACTGAAGCTTTCTTT; CDR3 protein: CASSEVGGNNTEAFF
D gene: TRBD1; J gene: TRBJ2-2; clone size: many; V gene: TRBV9; CDR3 DNA: TGTGCCAGCAGCGTTCAACCGACAGGGCTGGGTCAGAAGGAGCTGTTTTTT; CDR3 protein: CASSVQPTGLGQKELFF
D gene: NA; J gene: TRBJ2-7; clone size: few; V gene: TRBV6-2/TRBV6-3; CDR3 DNA: TGTGCCAGCAGTACCTGGGACGGAGCCTCCTACGAGCAGTACTTC; CDR3 protein: CASSTWDGASYEQYF
D gene: TRBD2; J gene: TRBJ2-1; clone size: NA; V gene: TRBV7-9; CDR3 DNA: TGTGCCAGCAGGTCCCCCGGGACTAGCGGGGAGGCGGCCTATGAGCAGTTCTTC; CDR3 protein: CASRSPGTSGEAAYEQFF
D gene: TRBD2; J gene: TRBJ2-3; clone size: many; V gene: TRBV20-1; CDR3 DNA: TGCAGTGCCTTAAGCCTAAGGGTGGCGGGAGTTAGCACAGATACGCAGTATTTT; CDR3 protein: CSALSLRVAGVSTDTQYF
D gene: TRBD2; J gene: TRBJ2-7; clone size: many; V gene: TRBV19; CDR3 DNA: TGTGCCAGTAGTGGGACTAGCGGAGCCTACGAGCAGTACTTC; CDR3 protein: CASSGTSGAYEQYF
D gene: TRBD1; J gene: TRBJ1-2; clone size: many; V gene: TRBV20-1; CDR3 DNA: TGCAGTGCTCGGGACAGGGGCGCTGGCTATGGCTACACCTTC; CDR3 protein: CSARDRGAGYGYTF
D gene: NA; J gene: TRBJ2-1; clone size: NA; V gene: TRBV7-3; CDR3 DNA: TGTGCCAGAAGCCCCGACTCAACGGATGAGCAGTTCTTC; CDR3 protein: CARSPDSTDEQFF
D gene: NA; J gene: TRBJ1-5; clone size: few; V gene: TRBV7-9; CDR3 DNA: TGTGCCAGCAGCGGGATCGGGCTAGGTCAGCCCCAGCATTTT; CDR3 protein: CASSGIGLGQPQHF
D gene: NA; J gene: TRBJ1-1; clone size: NA; V gene: TRBV7-9; CDR3 DNA: TGTGCCAGCAGCTTCTCTTCCGGGGGGATGAACACTGAAGCTTTCTTT; CDR3 protein: CASSFSSGGMNTEAFF
D gene: NA; J gene: TRBJ1-4; clone size: many; V gene: TRBV2; CDR3 DNA: TGTGCCAGCTCCGGACGGGGGTCTAATGAAAAACTGTTTTTT; CDR3 protein: CASSGRGSNEKLFF
D gene: NA; J gene: TRBJ1-5; clone size: many; V gene: TRBV6-5; CDR3 DNA: TGTGCCAGCAGTTACTCAGCCGCGGGCAATCAGCCCCAGCATTTT; CDR3 protein: CASSYSAAGNQPQHF
D gene: NA; J gene: TRBJ1-2; clone size: NA; V gene: TRBV11-2; CDR3 DNA: TGTGCCAGCAGCTTATTACCGAGCCCCAACTATGGCTACACCTTC; CDR3 protein: CASSLLPSPNYGYTF
D gene: NA; J gene: TRBJ2-1; clone size: many; V gene: TRBV4-1; CDR3 DNA: TGCGCCAGCAGCCAAGTATACGGCAATGAGCAGTTCTTC; CDR3 protein: CASSQVYGNEQFF
D gene: NA; J gene: TRBJ2-7; clone size: few; V gene: TRBV7-9; CDR3 DNA: TGTGCCAGCAGCTTAGCGGACCCCCGGGACGAGCAGTACTTC; CDR3 protein: CASSLADPRDEQYF